The 12 T cell receptor beta chains presented below share a single source sample, sequenced in a study of blood T cell repertoires in COVID-19. Clones were sequenced by immunoSEQ multiplex PCR, and TCRdb holds only the in-frame ones, with some missing. The sample records some 330,000 clones, more than 75% being singletons. The sample comprised PBMCs or T cells enriched from blood (not recorded which). These receptors all stem from a man aged 40-50 years in a cohort exposed to, infected with or recovered from COVID-19 (not recorded which).

The gene calls are TRBV7-3 and TRBJ2-5; D not resolved. From germline, CDR1 is SGHTA and CDR2 FQGTGA. V lost 1 base, J lost 5 bases, and 8 bases lay in between. CDR3 length equals 13 residues. The CDR3 sequence: CASSLNNMETQYF. The CDR3 coding sequence is TGTGCCAGCAGCTTAAACAACATGGAGACCCAGTACTTC.

The chain links TRBV4-2 to TRBJ2-5; 10 nucleotides line up with TRBD1. The CDR3 sequence is 16 residues long. V trimming: 0 bases; J trimming: 6 bases; junction bases outside the gene matches: 7. Germline-derived CDR1 and CDR2 are LGHNA and YNFKEQ. CDR3: CASSQETGGGTKTQYF. The CDR3 DNA follows: TGTGCCAGCAGCCAAGAGACAGGGGGCGGGACAAAGACCCAGTACTTC.

This chain connects TRBV2 to TRBJ1-6; 8 nucleotides match TRBD1. Germline-derived CDR1 and CDR2 are SNHLY and FYNNEI. CDR3 length equals 15 residues. V lost 5 bases and J lost 8; bases outside the gene matches: 8. The CDR3 DNA follows: TGTGCCAGCAGTCTATCAGGGGGCAACGATTCACCCCTCCACTTT. Translation gives CASSLSGGNDSPLHF.

The genes are TRBV11-2 and TRBJ2-1, with 7 bases matching TRBD2. Germline V CDR1 and CDR2: SGHAT, FQNNGV. V dropped 1 base and J dropped 7; count of bases not matched to a gene: 4. This CDR3 is built from 14 residues. The CDR3 DNA is TGTGCCAGCAGCTTAGGGGACTATTTTAATGAGCAGTTCTTC. It is translated as CASSLGDYFNEQFF.

The chain employs TRBV15 and TRBJ1-1; D possibly corresponds to TRBD1 (5 bases). CDR3 length: 16 amino acids. Per the germline V gene, CDR1 is LNHNV and CDR2 is YYDKDF (reference sequence). V lost 0 bases and J 5 bases, leaving 16 bases between the germline ends. Written as DNA, the CDR3 is TGTGCCACCAGCAGAGATCTTCCGGGGGGAGGGACTGAAGCTTTCTTT. This gives the protein CATSRDLPGGGTEAFF. The complete variable domain, with remaining parts taken from reference TRBV15 and TRBJ1-1, reads DAMVIQNPRYQVTQFGKPVTLSCSQTLNHNVMYWYQQKSSQAPKLLFHYYDKDFNNEADTPDNFQSRRPNTSFCFLDIRSPGLGDTAMYLCATSRDLPGGGTEAFFGQGTRLTVV.

The chain links TRBV6-1 to TRBJ1-2; 7 nucleotides align to TRBD1. Germline CDR1 and CDR2: MNHNS and SASEGT. The CDR3 consists of 15 residues. V was pared by 2 bases and J by 5 bases, with 8 bases of the junction left unmatched. The CDR3 loop is CASSERQGTGYGYTF. DNA for the CDR3: TGTGCCAGCAGTGAACGACAGGGAACAGGGTATGGCTACACCTTC.

The CDR3 spells CASRPRITTLDEQFF. The CDR3 DNA follows: TGTGCCAGCAGGCCTAGGATCACTACCCTCGATGAGCAGTTCTTC. The chain combines TRBV6-5 with TRBJ2-1, with unresolved D. The germline V and J ends were trimmed by 6 bases and 8 bases, with 20 bases remaining between them. The germline V gene has CDR1 MNHEY and CDR2 SVGAGI. This CDR3 is 15 amino acids long.

CDR3 sequence reads: CAIAPSTDTQYF. The CDR3 DNA follows: TGTGCCATCGCGCCTAGCACAGATACGCAGTATTTT. The chain recombines TRBV10-3 with TRBJ2-3; D remains ambiguous. The germline CDR1 and CDR2 sequences are ENHRY and SYGVKD. Trimming pared 8 bases from V and 0 bases from J, leaving 6 bases between. The CDR3 totals 12 residues.

The gene calls are TRBV19 and TRBJ1-5, with 7 bases aligning to TRBD1. The CDR3 contains 14 residues. Looked up from germline, CDR1 is LNHDA and CDR2 is SQIVND (reference sequence). Trimming cost V 5 bases and J 7 bases; bases outside gene matches: 8. CDR3 loop: CASSANRGRQPQHF. CDR3 sequence (DNA): TGTGCCAGTAGTGCTAACAGGGGTAGGCAGCCCCAGCATTTT.

The V gene is TRBV6-6, the J gene TRBJ2-1; 8 bases match TRBD2. Trimming at V came to 4 bases and at J to 5 bases, leaving 1 base not matched to a gene. Germline V gives CDR1 MNHNY, CDR2 SVGAGI (reference sequence). The CDR3 has 13 amino acids. The CDR3 DNA sequence: TGTGCCAGCAGTTTTAGCGGGAACAATGAGCAGTTCTTC. This encodes CASSFSGNNEQFF.

The CDR3 DNA follows: TGTGCCAGCATGGGCAGGGGTGGAGAGGAGCTGTTTTTT. Amino acids: CASMGRGGEELFF. The rearrangement links TRBV25-1 to TRBJ2-2, with D maybe TRBD1 (6 bases). Per the germline V gene, CDR1 is MGHDK and CDR2 is SYGVNS. The CDR3 runs to 13 residues. Trimming shortened V by 7 bases and J by 10 bases, and 16 bases separated the two germline ends.

The chain uses TRBV5-1 and TRBJ2-7; 12 positions agree with TRBD2. J gave up 7 bases and V 4 bases, and 3 bases lay outside the gene matches. The CDR3 loop spans 13 amino acids. Germline assignment: CDR1 SGHRS and CDR2 YFSETQ. The CDR3 bases are TGCGCCAGCAGCGCTAGCGGGAGGGTTGAGCAGTACTTC. This encodes CASSASGRVEQYF.